This T cell receptor (beta chain) was recorded in a study of blood T cell repertoires in COVID-19. Whole-study context: Samples came from the United States, Italy and Spain, spanning acute and convalescent COVID-19. PBMCs, B-cell-depleted T cells, or T cells were the source of the cDNA or gDNA that made up the material.

Measured with immunoSEQ multiplex PCR; TCRdb has only the in-frame clones, and not every one. The repertoire holds 200,000 to 300,000 clones, 75% to 85% seen once, with roughly 5% in the top ten. Trimming took 0 bases from V and 9 from J, leaving 18 bases between them. Germline loops: CDR1 LNHNV, CDR2 YYDKDF (reference sequence). The CDR3 covers 16 residues. Sequenced input: peripheral blood. V usage is TRBV15 and J usage is TRBJ2-1; D uncertain. This receptor was identified in a human donor in a cohort sampled during active COVID-19. CDR3 residues: CATSRDQAPSIAEQFF. The DNA of the CDR3 is TGTGCCACCAGCAGAGATCAGGCCCCGTCTATCGCTGAGCAGTTCTTC.